The T cell receptor beta chain under discussion was sequenced for a study of T cells expressing NK-cell markers. Study conclusions and caveats: Dominance of the CD3+CD56-NKG2C+ fraction by these clonotypes also held in several donors.

Regarding this clonotype: Its antigen remains unknown.

Using the 5' RACE reads, TCRdb records one entry per CDR3 protein without DNA. The table lists fewer than 400,000 distinct CDR3 sequences. The sequenced sample consisted of blood T cells: a sorted CD56 or NKG2C T cell subset, CD4+ or CD8+ T cells, or bulk PBMC T cells (not recorded which). The TCR sequence derives from a man aged 18-75 years in good health.

CDR3 sequence reads: CSASRLGWGETQYF. V and J are TRBV20-1 and TRBJ2-5; TCRdb's D call, TRBD2, is unchecked because there is no DNA. The CDR3 is 14 amino acids. The germline gives CDR1 DFQATT, CDR2 SNEGSKA (reference sequence).